This TCR beta chain was sequenced for a study of response to subunit inactivated influenza vaccine. This clonotype came up a few times. TCRdb independently ran MiXCR on the RT-PCR reads; one entry per CDR3 protein. The sample holds 650,000 to 800,000 distinct CDR3 sequences, over 11% seen once. This CDR3 region has 13 residues. Germline CDR1 MGHDK, CDR2 SYGVNS. V was pared by 7 bases and J by 7 bases, with 16 bases between. The rearrangement links TRBV25-1 to TRBJ2-5; D uncertain. This clonotype was obtained from a man aged 45-60 years who received an inactivated influenza vaccine. This sample comprised PBMCs from blood, obtained 14 to 15 days before vaccination. CDR3 sequence reads: CASNGLGLTTQYF. CDR3 coding DNA: TGTGCCAGCAATGGTTTGGGCCTTACGACCCAGTACTTC.